Listed below are T cell receptor beta chains from one sample, sequenced in a study of blood T cell repertoires in COVID-19. Sequenced by immunoSEQ multiplex PCR; TCRdb stores in-frame clones only, minus some. The sample includes 250,000 to 350,000 clones, 75% to 90% seen only once; the top ten take 0.75% to 0.9%. The sequenced sample consisted of peripheral blood. These receptors all stem from a man under 40 with acute or convalescent COVID-19. Both conserved end residues are part of each CDR3. The D gene is left open where the match is weak. For some rows the clone size is stated as once, few or many, or as a class when expanded; others skip it.

J: TRBJ2-7
D: TRBD1
V: TRBV29-1
size: NA
CDR3: CSVSARDRVKEQYF
DNA: TGCAGCGTCTCCGCCCGGGACAGGGTGAAGGAGCAGTACTTC

J: TRBJ1-2
D: TRBD1
V: TRBV6-5
size: NA
CDR3: CASSYRVTGGNYGYTF
DNA: TGTGCCAGCAGTTACCGGGTCACAGGGGGCAACTATGGCTACACCTTC

J: TRBJ1-5
D: NA
V: TRBV18
size: NA
CDR3: CASSPSGNQPQHF
DNA: TGTGCCAGCTCACCATCAGGGAATCAGCCCCAGCATTTT

J: TRBJ2-3
D: NA
V: TRBV5-4
size: NA
CDR3: CASSRIAVKVADTQYF
DNA: TGTGCCAGCAGCCGAATAGCGGTAAAGGTGGCAGATACGCAGTATTTT

J: TRBJ1-6
D: NA
V: TRBV6-5
size: NA
CDR3: CASSSQGGNSPLHF
DNA: TGTGCCAGCAGCTCACAGGGCGGTAATTCACCCCTCCACTTT

J: TRBJ2-5
D: NA
V: TRBV27
size: NA
CDR3: CASSSKGLGGETQYF
DNA: TGTGCCAGCAGCTCAAAGGGACTAGGGGGCGAGACCCAGTACTTC

J: TRBJ2-2
D: TRBD1
V: TRBV11-3
size: NA
CDR3: CASSPDRGNTEELFF
DNA: TGTGCCAGCAGCCCAGACAGGGGGAACACCGAGGAGCTGTTTTTT

J: TRBJ1-2
D: NA
V: TRBV4-1
size: NA
CDR3: CASSQDWGGTGYTF
DNA: TGCGCCAGCAGCCAAGATTGGGGCGGGACTGGCTACACCTTC

J: TRBJ1-5
D: TRBD1
V: TRBV19
size: NA
CDR3: CASSQFDRDNQPQHF
DNA: TGTGCCAGTTCGCAATTTGACAGGGACAATCAGCCCCAGCATTTT

J: TRBJ1-1
D: TRBD1
V: TRBV4-1
size: NA
CDR3: CASSGHRGTTEAFF
DNA: TGCGCCAGCAGCGGGCACAGGGGAACCACTGAAGCTTTCTTT

J: TRBJ1-1
D: NA
V: TRBV28
size: NA
CDR3: CASSGEVVAFF
DNA: TGTGCCAGCAGCGGGGAAGTGGTAGCTTTCTTT

J: TRBJ2-7
D: TRBD2
V: TRBV5-8
size: NA
CDR3: CASTRERGGLYEQYF
DNA: TGTGCCAGCACCCGAGAGCGGGGGGGCCTCTACGAGCAGTACTTC

J: TRBJ1-2
D: NA
V: TRBV7-2
size: NA
CDR3: CASSAPLTDYGYTF
DNA: TGTGCCAGCAGCGCACCACTGACAGACTATGGCTACACCTTC

J: TRBJ2-7
D: NA
V: TRBV11-2
size: NA
CDR3: CASSLVREQYF
DNA: TGTGCCAGCAGCTTAGTTCGCGAGCAGTACTTC

J: TRBJ1-6
D: NA
V: TRBV9
size: NA
CDR3: CASSVSDRNSPLHF
DNA: TGTGCCAGCAGCGTCTCTGACAGGAATTCACCCCTCCACTTT

J: TRBJ2-2
D: TRBD1
V: TRBV2
size: NA
CDR3: CASSRQGRTGELFF
DNA: TGTGCCAGCAGCAGACAGGGGAGGACCGGGGAGCTGTTTTTT

J: TRBJ2-1
D: TRBD1
V: TRBV4-1
size: NA
CDR3: CASSVGTVNNEQFF
DNA: TGCGCCAGCAGCGTCGGGACAGTAAACAATGAGCAGTTCTTC

J: TRBJ2-5
D: NA
V: TRBV4-1
size: NA
CDR3: CASSQEVVGRGFAQYF
DNA: TGCGCCAGCAGCCAAGAGGTTGTTGGCAGGGGTTTCGCCCAGTACTTC

J: TRBJ2-7
D: NA
V: TRBV6-5
size: NA
CDR3: CASSMRGGATYEQYF
DNA: TGTGCCAGCAGTATGCGAGGGGGAGCGACCTACGAGCAGTACTTC

J: TRBJ1-5
D: NA
V: TRBV28
size: NA
CDR3: CASNGGNGGQPQHF
DNA: TGTGCCTCAAACGGGGGTAATGGAGGTCAGCCCCAGCATTTT

J: TRBJ2-3
D: TRBD2
V: TRBV6-1
size: NA
CDR3: CASSEEHRDLAGVPDTQYF
DNA: TGTGCCAGCAGTGAAGAACACAGGGATCTAGCGGGGGTCCCAGATACGCAGTATTTT

J: TRBJ1-3
D: TRBD1
V: TRBV9
size: NA
CDR3: CASSVDRDSSGNTIYF
DNA: TGTGCCAGCAGCGTAGACCGGGACAGCTCTGGAAACACCATATATTTT

J: TRBJ1-5
D: NA
V: TRBV5-1
size: few
CDR3: CASSVGAKNQPQHF
DNA: TGCGCCAGCAGCGTGGGGGCGAAGAATCAGCCCCAGCATTTT

J: TRBJ2-7
D: NA
V: TRBV28
size: NA
CDR3: CASLRVGEQYF
DNA: TGTGCCAGCCTCAGGGTCGGCGAGCAGTACTTC

J: TRBJ2-1
D: NA
V: TRBV18
size: NA
CDR3: CASSTGRSDEQFF
DNA: TGTGCCAGCTCAACAGGGAGATCGGATGAGCAGTTCTTC

J: TRBJ1-1
D: NA
V: TRBV18
size: NA
CDR3: CASSPAGKMNTEAFF
DNA: TGTGCCAGCTCACCGGCAGGTAAGATGAACACTGAAGCTTTCTTT

J: TRBJ2-7
D: NA
V: TRBV18
size: NA
CDR3: CASSTGAEQYF
DNA: TGTGCCAGCTCAACTGGGGCCGAGCAGTACTTC

J: TRBJ1-1
D: NA
V: TRBV7-9
size: NA
CDR3: CASSLGWGGRTEAFF
DNA: TGTGCCAGCAGCTTAGGCTGGGGAGGGCGGACTGAAGCTTTCTTT